This is a list of T cell receptor beta chains from one sample in a study of blood T cell repertoires in COVID-19. The protocol was immunoSEQ multiplex PCR, while the TCRdb copy is restricted to in-frame clones and leaves out a portion. Among about 120,000 clones listed, approximately 81% were seen once. Sequencing was performed on peripheral blood. The receptor set was obtained from a woman between 50 and 59 years old with acute or convalescent COVID-19. The CDR3 runs from the conserved cysteine through the conserved F or W.

J | length | V | CDR3
TRBJ2-1 | 15 | TRBV6-5 | CASSYRLADYNEQFF
TRBJ2-2 | 15 | TRBV10-3 | CAIKSGGLRTGELFF
TRBJ1-3 | 16 | TRBV6-5 | CASSYSGGVTGNTIYF
TRBJ2-2 | 19 | TRBV9 | CASSPSGLAGGPNTGELFF
TRBJ1-1 | 14 | TRBV12-5 | CASGLGNRATEAFF
TRBJ2-2 | 14 | TRBV19 | CASGDRGQTGELFF
TRBJ2-7 | 14 | TRBV28 | CASSLAGGPDEQYF
TRBJ2-5 | 15 | TRBV5-1 | CASSLFAAGEETQYF
TRBJ2-2 | 14 | TRBV19 | CASSRGGLTGELFF
TRBJ2-1 | 13 | TRBV6-2/TRBV6-3 | CASSYPSPNEQFF
TRBJ1-5 | 13 | TRBV20-1 | CSASGRYNQPQHF
TRBJ2-7 | 17 | TRBV27 | CASSLSGDGTGAYEQYF
TRBJ2-5 | 15 | TRBV29-1 | CSVEGGPTSSETQYF
TRBJ1-2 | 13 | TRBV29-1 | CSVGQGPNYGYTF
TRBJ2-2 | 16 | TRBV14 | CASSQGPTGYTGELFF
TRBJ2-7 | 15 | TRBV18 | CASSLTSEHSYEQYF
TRBJ1-5 | 14 | TRBV3-1/TRBV3-2 | CASSQGTPNQPQHF
TRBJ1-2 | 13 | TRBV6-5 | CASRDRGNGGYTF
TRBJ1-5 | 17 | TRBV23-1 | CASSQPIIGQRNQPQHF
TRBJ1-1 | 13 | TRBV2 | CASSMVWGPEAFF
TRBJ1-1 | 13 | TRBV29-1 | CSVEESMNTEAFF
TRBJ1-3 | 17 | TRBV11-2 | CASSLIGLQQSGNTIYF
TRBJ1-5 | 16 | TRBV28 | CASSVPRQGMGQPQHF
TRBJ2-3 | 15 | TRBV6-4 | CASSEASGTADTQYF
TRBJ1-2 | 11 | TRBV29-1 | CSVSLGDGYTF
TRBJ1-1 | 11 | TRBV4-1 | CASSQRDEAFF
TRBJ1-1 | 12 | TRBV30 | CAWSVRDTEAFF
TRBJ2-1 | 17 | TRBV5-1 | CASSLALAVYSYNEQFF
TRBJ1-3 | 14 | TRBV19 | CASRWQGSGNTIYF
TRBJ2-5 | 14 | TRBV19 | CASSIRRHEETQYF
TRBJ2-7 | 12 | TRBV30 | CAWSAQGYEQYF
TRBJ2-3 | 16 | TRBV18 | CASSPLAGVYTDTQYF
TRBJ2-5 | 14 | TRBV2 | CASREGQGKETQYF
TRBJ1-5 | 12 | TRBV24-1 | CATSDPDQPQHF
TRBJ2-1 | 14 | TRBV7-9 | CASSGGGVVNEQFF
TRBJ2-5 | 13 | TRBV7-2 | CASSLGTEGTQYF